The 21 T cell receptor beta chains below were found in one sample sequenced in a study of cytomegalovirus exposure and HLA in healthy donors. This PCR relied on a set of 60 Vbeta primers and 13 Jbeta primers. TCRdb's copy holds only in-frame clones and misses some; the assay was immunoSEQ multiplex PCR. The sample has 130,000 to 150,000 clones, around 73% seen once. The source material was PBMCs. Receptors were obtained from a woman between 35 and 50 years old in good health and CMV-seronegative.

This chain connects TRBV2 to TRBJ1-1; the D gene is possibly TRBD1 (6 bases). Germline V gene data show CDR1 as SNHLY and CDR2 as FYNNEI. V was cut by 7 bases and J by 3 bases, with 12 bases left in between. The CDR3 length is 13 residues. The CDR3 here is CASTVTGYTEAFF. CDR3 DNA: TGTGCCAGCACCGTAACAGGGTACACTGAAGCTTTCTTT. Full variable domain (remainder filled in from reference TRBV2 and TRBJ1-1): EPEVTQTPSHQVTQMGQEVILRCVPISNHLYFYWYRQILGQKVEFLVSFYNNEISEKSEIFDDQFSVERPDGSNFTLKIRSTKLEDSAMYFCASTVTGYTEAFFGQGTRLTVV.

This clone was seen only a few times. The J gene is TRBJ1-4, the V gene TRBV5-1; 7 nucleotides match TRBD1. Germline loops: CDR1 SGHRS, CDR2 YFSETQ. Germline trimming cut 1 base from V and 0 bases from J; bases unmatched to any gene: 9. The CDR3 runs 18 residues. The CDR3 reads CASSLTGATPATNEKLFF. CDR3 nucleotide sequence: TGCGCCAGCAGCTTGACAGGGGCAACGCCTGCAACTAATGAAAAACTGTTTTTT. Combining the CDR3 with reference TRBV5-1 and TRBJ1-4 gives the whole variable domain KAGVTQTPRYLIKTRGQQVTLSCSPISGHRSVSWYQQTPGQGLQFLFEYFSETQRNKGNFPGRFSGRQFSNSRSEMNVSTLELGDSALYLCASSLTGATPATNEKLFFGSGTQLSVL.

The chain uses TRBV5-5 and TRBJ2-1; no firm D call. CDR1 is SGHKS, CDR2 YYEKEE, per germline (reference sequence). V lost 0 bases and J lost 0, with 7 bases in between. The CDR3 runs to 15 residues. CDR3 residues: CASSLGSSSYNEQFF. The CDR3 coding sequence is TGTGCCAGCAGCTTGGGGTCGAGCTCCTACAATGAGCAGTTCTTC.

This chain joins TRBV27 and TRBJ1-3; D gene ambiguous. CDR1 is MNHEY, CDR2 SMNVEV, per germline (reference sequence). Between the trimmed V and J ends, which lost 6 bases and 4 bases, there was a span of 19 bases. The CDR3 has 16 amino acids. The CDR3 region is CASSPTGSHIGNTIYF. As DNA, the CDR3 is TGTGCCAGCAGCCCCACGGGATCACATATCGGAAACACCATATATTTT.

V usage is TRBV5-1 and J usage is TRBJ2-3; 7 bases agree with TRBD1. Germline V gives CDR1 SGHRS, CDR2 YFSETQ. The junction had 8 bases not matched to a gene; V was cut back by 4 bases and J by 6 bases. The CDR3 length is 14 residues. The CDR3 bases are TGCGCCAGCAGCCTGGACAGGAACACGGATACGCAGTATTTT. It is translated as CASSLDRNTDTQYF.

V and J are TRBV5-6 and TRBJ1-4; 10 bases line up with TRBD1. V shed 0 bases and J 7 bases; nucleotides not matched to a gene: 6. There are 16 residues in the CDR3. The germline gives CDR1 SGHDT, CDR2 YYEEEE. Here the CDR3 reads CASSLDSGTGAEKLFF. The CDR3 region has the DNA TGTGCCAGCAGCTTGGACTCCGGGACAGGGGCTGAAAAACTGTTTTTT.

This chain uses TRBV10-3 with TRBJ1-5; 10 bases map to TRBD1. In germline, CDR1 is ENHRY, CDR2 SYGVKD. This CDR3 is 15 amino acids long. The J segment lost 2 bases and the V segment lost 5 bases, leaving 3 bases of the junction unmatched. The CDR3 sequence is CAISIGTGGNQPQHF. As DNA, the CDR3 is TGTGCCATCAGTATAGGGACAGGGGGCAATCAGCCCCAGCATTTT.

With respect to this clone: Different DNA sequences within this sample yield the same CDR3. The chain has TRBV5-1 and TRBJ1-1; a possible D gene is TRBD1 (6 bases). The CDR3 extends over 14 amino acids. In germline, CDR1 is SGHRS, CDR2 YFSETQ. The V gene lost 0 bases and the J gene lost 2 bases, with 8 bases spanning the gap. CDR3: CASSLDGGNTEAFF. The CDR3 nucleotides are TGCGCCAGCAGCTTGGATGGGGGCAACACTGAAGCTTTCTTT.

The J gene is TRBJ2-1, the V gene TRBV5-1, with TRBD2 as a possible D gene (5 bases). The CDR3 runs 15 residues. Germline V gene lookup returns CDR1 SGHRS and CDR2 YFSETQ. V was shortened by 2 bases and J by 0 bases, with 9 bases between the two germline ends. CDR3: CASSFSDPSYNEQFF. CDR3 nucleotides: TGCGCCAGCAGCTTTAGCGACCCCTCCTACAATGAGCAGTTCTTC.

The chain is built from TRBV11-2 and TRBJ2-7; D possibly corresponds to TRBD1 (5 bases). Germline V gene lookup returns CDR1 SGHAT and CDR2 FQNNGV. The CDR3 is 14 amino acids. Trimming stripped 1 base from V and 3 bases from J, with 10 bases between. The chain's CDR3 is CASSLGVGHYEQYV. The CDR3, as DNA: TGTGCCAGCAGCTTAGGGGTGGGGCACTACGAGCAGTACGTC.

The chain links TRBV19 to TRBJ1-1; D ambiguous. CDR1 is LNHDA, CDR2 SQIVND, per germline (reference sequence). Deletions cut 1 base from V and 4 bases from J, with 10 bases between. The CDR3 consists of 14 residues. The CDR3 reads CASSIGLEGTEAFF. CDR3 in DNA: TGTGCCAGTAGTATAGGCCTCGAGGGCACTGAAGCTTTCTTT.

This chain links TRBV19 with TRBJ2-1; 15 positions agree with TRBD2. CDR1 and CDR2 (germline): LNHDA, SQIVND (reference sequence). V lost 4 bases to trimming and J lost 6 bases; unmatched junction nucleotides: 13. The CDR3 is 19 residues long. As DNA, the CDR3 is TGTGCCAGTAGTAGCTACCCCCCGGGACTAGCGGGGGGCATCAATGAGCAGTTCTTC. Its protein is CASSSYPPGLAGGINEQFF.

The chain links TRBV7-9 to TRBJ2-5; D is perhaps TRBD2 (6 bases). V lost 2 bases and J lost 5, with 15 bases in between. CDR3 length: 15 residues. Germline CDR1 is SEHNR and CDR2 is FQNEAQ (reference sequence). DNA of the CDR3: TGTGCCAGCAGCTTACTTTCGGGGGTTTCGGAGACCCAGTACTTC. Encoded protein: CASSLLSGVSETQYF.

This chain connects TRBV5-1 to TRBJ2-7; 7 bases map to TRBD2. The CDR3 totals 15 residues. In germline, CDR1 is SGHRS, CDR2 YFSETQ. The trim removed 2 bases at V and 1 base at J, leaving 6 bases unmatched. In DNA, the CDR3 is TGCGCCAGCAGCTTAGAGGGAGGGTTTTCCTACGAGCAGTACTTC. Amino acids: CASSLEGGFSYEQYF.

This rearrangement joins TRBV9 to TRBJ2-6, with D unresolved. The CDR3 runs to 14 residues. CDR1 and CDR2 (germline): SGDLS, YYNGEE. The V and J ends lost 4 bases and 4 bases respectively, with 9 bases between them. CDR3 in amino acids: CASSPWRGANVLTF. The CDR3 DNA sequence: TGTGCCAGCAGCCCGTGGCGGGGGGCCAACGTCCTGACTTTC.

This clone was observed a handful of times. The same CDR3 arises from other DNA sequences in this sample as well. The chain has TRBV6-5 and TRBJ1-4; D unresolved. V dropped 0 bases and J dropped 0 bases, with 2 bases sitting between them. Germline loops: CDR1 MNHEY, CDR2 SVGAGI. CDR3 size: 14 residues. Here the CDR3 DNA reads TGTGCCAGCAGTTACTCCTCAACTAATGAAAAACTGTTTTTT. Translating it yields CASSYSSTNEKLFF.

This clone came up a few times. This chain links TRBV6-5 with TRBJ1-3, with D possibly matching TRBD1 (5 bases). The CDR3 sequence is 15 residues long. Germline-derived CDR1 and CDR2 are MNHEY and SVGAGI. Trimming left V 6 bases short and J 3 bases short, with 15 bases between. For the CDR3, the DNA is TGTGCCAGCAGATCAGGAGGGGCAGATGGAAACACCATATATTTT. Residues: CASRSGGADGNTIYF.

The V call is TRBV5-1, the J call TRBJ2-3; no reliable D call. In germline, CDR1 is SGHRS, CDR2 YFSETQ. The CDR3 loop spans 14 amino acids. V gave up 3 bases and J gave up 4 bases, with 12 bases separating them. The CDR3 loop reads CASSSRTKSDTQYF. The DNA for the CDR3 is TGCGCCAGCAGCTCCAGAACTAAATCAGATACGCAGTATTTT.

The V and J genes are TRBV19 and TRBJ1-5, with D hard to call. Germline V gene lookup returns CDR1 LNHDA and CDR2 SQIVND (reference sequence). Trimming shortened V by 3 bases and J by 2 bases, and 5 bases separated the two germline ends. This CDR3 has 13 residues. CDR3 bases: TGTGCCAGTAGTATCGGGGGCAATCAGCCCCAGCATTTT. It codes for CASSIGGNQPQHF. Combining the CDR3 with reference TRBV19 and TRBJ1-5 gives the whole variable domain DGGITQSPKYLFRKEGQNVTLSCEQNLNHDAMYWYRQDPGQGLRLIYYSQIVNDFQKGDIAEGYSVSREKKESFPLTVTSAQKNPTAFYLCASSIGGNQPQHFGDGTRLSIL.

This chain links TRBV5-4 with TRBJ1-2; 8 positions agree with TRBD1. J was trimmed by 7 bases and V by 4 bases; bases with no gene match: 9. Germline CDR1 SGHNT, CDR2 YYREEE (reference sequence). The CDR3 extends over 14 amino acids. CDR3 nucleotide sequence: TGTGCCAGCAGCACCCCGGACAGGGTTGGTGGCTACACCTTC. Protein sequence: CASSTPDRVGGYTF.

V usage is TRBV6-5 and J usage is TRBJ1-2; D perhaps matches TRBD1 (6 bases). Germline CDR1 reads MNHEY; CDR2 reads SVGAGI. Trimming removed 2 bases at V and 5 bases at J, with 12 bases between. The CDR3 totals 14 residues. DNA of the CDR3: TGTGCCAGCAGTTACGGGTTAGGGGGATATGGCTACACCTTC. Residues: CASSYGLGGYGYTF.